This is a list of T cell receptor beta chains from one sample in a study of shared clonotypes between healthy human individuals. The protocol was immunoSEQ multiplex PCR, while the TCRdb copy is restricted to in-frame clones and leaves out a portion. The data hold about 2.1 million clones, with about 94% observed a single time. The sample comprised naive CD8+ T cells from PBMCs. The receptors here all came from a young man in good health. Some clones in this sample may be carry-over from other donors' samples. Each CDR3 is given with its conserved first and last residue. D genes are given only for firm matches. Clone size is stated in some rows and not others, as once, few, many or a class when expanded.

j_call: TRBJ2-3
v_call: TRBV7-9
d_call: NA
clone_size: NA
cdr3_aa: CASSFRTGAYVDTQYF
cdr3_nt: TGTGCCAGCAGCTTTCGGACGGGGGCTTACGTAGATACGCAGTATTTT

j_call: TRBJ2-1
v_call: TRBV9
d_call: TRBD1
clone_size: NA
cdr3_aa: CASSVDRGSYNEQFF
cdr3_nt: TGTGCCAGCAGCGTAGACAGGGGATCCTACAATGAGCAGTTCTTC

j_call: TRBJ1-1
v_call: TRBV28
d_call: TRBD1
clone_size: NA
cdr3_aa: CASRSMGQAFLAFF
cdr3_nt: TGTGCCAGCAGAAGTATGGGACAGGCTTTCTTAGCTTTCTTT

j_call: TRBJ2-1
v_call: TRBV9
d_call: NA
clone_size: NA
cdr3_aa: CASSSPVEGGSYNEQFF
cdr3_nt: TGTGCCAGCAGCTCCCCGGTAGAGGGAGGATCCTACAATGAGCAGTTCTTC

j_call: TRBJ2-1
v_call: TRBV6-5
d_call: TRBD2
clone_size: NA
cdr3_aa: CASSGYSGSHNEQFF
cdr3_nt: TGTGCCAGCAGTGGTTATAGCGGGAGCCACAATGAGCAGTTCTTC

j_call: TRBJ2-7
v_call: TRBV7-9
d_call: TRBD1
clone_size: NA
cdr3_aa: CASSLTGGTEQYF
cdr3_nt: TGTGCCAGCAGCCTGACAGGGGGCACCGAGCAGTACTTC

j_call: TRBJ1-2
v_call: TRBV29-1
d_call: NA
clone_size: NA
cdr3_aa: CSVPDPAVNYGYTF
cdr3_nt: TGCAGCGTTCCTGACCCCGCCGTTAACTATGGCTACACCTTC

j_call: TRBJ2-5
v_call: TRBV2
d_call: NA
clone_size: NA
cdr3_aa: CASSEGGGLWETQYF
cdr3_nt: TGTGCCAGCAGTGAAGGTGGGGGTTTGTGGGAGACCCAGTACTTC

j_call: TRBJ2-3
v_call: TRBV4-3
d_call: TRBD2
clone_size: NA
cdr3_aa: CASSQEAGGLVTQYF
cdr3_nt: TGCGCCAGCAGCCAAGAAGCGGGAGGGCTAGTTACGCAGTATTTT

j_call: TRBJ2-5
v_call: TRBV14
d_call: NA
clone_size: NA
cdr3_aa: CASSQKYDGMAQYF
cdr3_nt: TGTGCCAGCAGCCAAAAATACGACGGCATGGCCCAGTACTTC

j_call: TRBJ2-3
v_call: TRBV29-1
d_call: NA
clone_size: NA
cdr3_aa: CSVEMGRLPEDTQYF
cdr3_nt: TGCAGCGTTGAAATGGGTCGTCTACCGGAAGATACGCAGTATTTT

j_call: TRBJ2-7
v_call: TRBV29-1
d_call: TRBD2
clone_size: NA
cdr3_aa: CSVVTSGIEQYF
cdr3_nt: TGCAGCGTCGTCACTAGCGGGATCGAGCAGTACTTC

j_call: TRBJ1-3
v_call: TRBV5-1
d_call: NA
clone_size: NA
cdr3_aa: CASSLDGTIYF
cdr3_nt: TGCGCCAGCAGCCTGGACGGCACCATATATTTT

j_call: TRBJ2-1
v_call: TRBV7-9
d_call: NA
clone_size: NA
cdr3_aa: CASSDINEQFF
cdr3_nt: TGTGCCAGCAGCGATATCAATGAGCAGTTCTTC

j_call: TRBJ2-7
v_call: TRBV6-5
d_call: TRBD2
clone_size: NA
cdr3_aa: CASSQLAGSYEQYF
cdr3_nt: TGTGCCAGCAGCCAACTAGCGGGGAGCTACGAGCAGTACTTC

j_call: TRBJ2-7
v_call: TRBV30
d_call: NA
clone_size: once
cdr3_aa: CACLRVEAYEQYF
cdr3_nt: TGTGCCTGCCTCAGGGTTGAGGCTTACGAGCAGTACTTC

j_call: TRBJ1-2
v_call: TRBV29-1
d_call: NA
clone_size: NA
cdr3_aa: CSVEVFGPDYGYTF
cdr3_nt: TGCAGCGTTGAAGTTTTCGGACCTGACTATGGCTACACCTTC

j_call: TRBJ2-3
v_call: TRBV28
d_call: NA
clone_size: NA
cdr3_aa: CASSLRDTQYF
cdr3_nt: TGTGCCAGCAGTTTGAGAGATACGCAGTATTTT

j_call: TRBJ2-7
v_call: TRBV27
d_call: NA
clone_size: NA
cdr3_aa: CASSLVPTYEQYF
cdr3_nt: TGTGCCAGCAGCTTAGTTCCTACCTACGAGCAGTACTTC

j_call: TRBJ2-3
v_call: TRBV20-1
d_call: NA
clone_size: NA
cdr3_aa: CSIWVDTQYF
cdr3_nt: TGCAGTATTTGGGTTGATACGCAGTATTTT

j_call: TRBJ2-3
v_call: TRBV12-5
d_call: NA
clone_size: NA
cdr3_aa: CASGFGGGWYDTQYF
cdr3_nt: TGTGCTAGTGGTTTCGGCGGAGGCTGGTACGATACGCAGTATTTT

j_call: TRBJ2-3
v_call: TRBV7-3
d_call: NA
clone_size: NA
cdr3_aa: CASSLVGLKYTDTQYF
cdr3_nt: TGTGCCAGCAGCTTAGTAGGCCTTAAGTACACAGATACGCAGTATTTT

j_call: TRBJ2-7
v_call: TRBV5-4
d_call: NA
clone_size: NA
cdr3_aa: CASSLRGFGYEQYF
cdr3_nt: TGTGCCAGCAGCTTGCGGGGATTCGGGTACGAGCAGTACTTC

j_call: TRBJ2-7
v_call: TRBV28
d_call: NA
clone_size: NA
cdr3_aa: CASSLGVGADEQYF
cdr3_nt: TGTGCCAGCAGTTTAGGTGTGGGTGCGGACGAGCAGTACTTC

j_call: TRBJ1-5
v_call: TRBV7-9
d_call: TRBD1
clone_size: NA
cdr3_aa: CASSFGTVNQPQHF
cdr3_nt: TGTGCCAGCAGCTTCGGGACAGTCAATCAGCCCCAGCATTTT

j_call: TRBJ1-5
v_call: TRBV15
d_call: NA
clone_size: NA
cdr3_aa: CATSSTGSQPQHF
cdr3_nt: TGTGCCACCAGCAGTACAGGGAGCCAGCCCCAGCATTTT

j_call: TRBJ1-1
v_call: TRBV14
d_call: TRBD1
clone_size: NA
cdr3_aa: CASSRLAGGYTEAFF
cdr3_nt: TGTGCCAGCAGCCGTCTTGCAGGGGGCTACACTGAAGCTTTCTTT

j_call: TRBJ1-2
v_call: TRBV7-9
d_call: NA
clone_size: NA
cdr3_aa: CASSLAAARYGYTF
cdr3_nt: TGTGCCAGCAGCTTAGCGGCCGCTCGCTATGGCTACACCTTC

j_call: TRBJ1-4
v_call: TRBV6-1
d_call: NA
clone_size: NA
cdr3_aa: CASRDIRRDVEKLFF
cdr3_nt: TGTGCCAGCAGGGACATAAGGCGGGACGTTGAAAAACTGTTTTTT

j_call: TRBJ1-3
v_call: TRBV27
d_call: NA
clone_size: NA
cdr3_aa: CASRPISGNTIYF
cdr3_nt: TGTGCCAGCCGCCCGATCTCTGGAAACACCATATATTTT

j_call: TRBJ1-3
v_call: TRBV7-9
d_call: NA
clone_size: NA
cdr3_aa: CASSLMPQPGESSGNTIYF
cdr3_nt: TGTGCCAGCAGCTTAATGCCCCAGCCGGGGGAATCGTCTGGAAACACCATATATTTT